Included here is one T cell receptor (beta chain) sequence, with context. One junction end does not reproduce the germline sequence, and a read error may be involved. TCRdb's copy holds only in-frame clones and misses some; the assay was immunoSEQ multiplex PCR. The table includes around 15,000 clones, approximately 92% detected once. The CDR3 totals 14 residues. Germline CDR1 is SGHNT and CDR2 is YYREEE (reference sequence). This sample was taken from a study of monozygotic twins with cystic fibrosis. The chain combines TRBV5-4 with TRBJ2-7; D assignment may be TRBD1 or TRBD2 (5 bases each). The sequenced material came from blood. This receptor was taken from a boy aged 5-17 years with cystic fibrosis. CDR3: CASSLGAWRTSVTF. CDR3 nucleotide sequence: TGTGCCAGCAGCTTGGGGGCCTGGAGGACATCGGTCACCTTC.